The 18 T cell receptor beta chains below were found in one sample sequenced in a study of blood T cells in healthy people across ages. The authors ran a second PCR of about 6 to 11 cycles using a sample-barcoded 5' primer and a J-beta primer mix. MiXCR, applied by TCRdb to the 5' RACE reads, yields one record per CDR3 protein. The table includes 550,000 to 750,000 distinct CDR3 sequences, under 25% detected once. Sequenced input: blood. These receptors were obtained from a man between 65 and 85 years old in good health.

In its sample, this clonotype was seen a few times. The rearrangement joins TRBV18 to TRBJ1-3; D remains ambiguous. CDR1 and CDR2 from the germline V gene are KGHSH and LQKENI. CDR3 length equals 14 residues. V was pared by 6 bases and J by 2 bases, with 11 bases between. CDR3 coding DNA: TGTGCCAGCTCGCTTGCCTCGGCTGGAAACACCATATATTTT. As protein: CASSLASAGNTIYF.

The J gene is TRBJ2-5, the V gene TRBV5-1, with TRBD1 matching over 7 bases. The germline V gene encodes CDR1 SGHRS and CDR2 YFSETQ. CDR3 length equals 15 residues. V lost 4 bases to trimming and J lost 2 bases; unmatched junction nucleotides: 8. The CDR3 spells CASSLTGDWQETQYF. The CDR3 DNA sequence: TGCGCCAGCAGCCTTACAGGGGATTGGCAAGAGACCCAGTACTTC.

CDR3 nucleotide sequence: TGTGCCAGCAGCGTTATCGAGAGGGGGCTGTGGGGCTACACCTTC. Its protein product is CASSVIERGLWGYTF. The V gene is TRBV7-2, the J gene TRBJ1-2, with 7 nucleotides matching TRBD1. The V gene's germline CDR1 is SGHTA and CDR2 FQGNSA. The CDR3 has 15 residues. J lost 8 bases, V lost 5 bases, and 14 bases had no gene match.

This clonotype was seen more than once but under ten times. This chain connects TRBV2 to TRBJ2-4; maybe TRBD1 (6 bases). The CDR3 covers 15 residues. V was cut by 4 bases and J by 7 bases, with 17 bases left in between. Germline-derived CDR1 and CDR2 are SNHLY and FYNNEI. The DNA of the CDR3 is TGTGCCAGCAGTGCCCTACAGGGACGGGGTAACATTCAGTACTTC. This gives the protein CASSALQGRGNIQYF.

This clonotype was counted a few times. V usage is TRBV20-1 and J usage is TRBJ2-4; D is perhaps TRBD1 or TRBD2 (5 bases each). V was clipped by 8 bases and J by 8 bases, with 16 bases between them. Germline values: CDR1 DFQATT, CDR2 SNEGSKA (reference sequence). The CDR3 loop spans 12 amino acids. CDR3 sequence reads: CSLRGDGHIQYF. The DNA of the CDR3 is TGCAGTCTGAGGGGCGACGGGCACATTCAGTACTTC.

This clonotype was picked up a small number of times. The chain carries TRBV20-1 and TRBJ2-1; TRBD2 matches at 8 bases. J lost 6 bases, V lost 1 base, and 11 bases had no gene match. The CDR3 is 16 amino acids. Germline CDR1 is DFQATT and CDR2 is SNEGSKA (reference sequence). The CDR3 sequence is CSARGLAGLDLNEQFF. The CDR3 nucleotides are TGCAGTGCTAGAGGGCTAGCGGGCCTAGACCTCAATGAGCAGTTCTTC.

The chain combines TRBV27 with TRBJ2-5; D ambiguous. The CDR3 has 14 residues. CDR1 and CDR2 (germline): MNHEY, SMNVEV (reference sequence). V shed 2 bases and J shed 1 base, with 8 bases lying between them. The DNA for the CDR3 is TGTGCCAGCAGTTTAGAAGGAGTCCAAGAGACCCAGTACTTC. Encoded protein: CASSLEGVQETQYF.

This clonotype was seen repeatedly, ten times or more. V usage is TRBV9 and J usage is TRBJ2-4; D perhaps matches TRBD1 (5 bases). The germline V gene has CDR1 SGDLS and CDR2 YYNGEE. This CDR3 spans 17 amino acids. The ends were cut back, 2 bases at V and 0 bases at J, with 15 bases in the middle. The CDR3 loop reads CASSVTDSRLAKNIQYF. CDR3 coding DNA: TGTGCCAGCAGCGTGACCGACAGCCGACTAGCCAAAAACATTCAGTACTTC.

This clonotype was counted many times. The CDR3, as DNA: TGCAGTGCTAGAGATATCGAGCGGGGAAGCTCCTACAATGAGCAGTTCTTC. Translating it yields CSARDIERGSSYNEQFF. This chain connects TRBV20-1 to TRBJ2-1; 7 nucleotides match TRBD2. J gave up 0 bases and V 0 bases, and 8 bases lay outside the gene matches. Germline CDR1 and CDR2: DFQATT and SNEGSKA (reference sequence). The CDR3 is 17 residues long.

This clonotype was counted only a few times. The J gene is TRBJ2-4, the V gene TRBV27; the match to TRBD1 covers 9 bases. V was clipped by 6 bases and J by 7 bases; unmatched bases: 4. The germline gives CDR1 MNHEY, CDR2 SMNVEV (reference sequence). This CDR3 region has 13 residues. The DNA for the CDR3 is TGTGCCAGCAGGCCCGGACAGGGGAACATTCAGTACTTC. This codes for CASRPGQGNIQYF.

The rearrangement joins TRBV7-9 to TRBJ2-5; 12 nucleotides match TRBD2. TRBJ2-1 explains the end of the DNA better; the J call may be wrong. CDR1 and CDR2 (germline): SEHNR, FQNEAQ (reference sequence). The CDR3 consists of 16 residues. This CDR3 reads CASSVSLAGGIHEQFF. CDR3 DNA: TGTGCCAGCAGCGTCAGTCTAGCGGGAGGGATCCATGAGCAGTTCTTC.

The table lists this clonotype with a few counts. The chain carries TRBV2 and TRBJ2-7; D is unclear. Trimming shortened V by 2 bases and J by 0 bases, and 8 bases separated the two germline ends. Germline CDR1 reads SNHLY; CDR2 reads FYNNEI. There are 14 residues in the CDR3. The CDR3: CASSERSLSYEQYF. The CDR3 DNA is TGTGCCAGCAGTGAAAGAAGCCTCTCCTACGAGCAGTACTTC.

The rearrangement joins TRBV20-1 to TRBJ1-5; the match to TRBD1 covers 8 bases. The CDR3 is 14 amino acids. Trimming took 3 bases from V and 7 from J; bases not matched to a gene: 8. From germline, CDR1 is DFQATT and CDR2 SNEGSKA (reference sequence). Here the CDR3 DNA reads TGCAGTGCTAGGGGGACAGGTCTCGACCAGCCCCAGCATTTT. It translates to CSARGTGLDQPQHF.

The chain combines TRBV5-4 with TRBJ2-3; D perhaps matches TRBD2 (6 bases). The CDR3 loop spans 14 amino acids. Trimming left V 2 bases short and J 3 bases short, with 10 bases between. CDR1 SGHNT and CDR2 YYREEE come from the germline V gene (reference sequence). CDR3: CASSFGGETDTQYF. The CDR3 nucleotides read TGTGCCAGCAGCTTCGGAGGGGAGACAGATACGCAGTATTTT.

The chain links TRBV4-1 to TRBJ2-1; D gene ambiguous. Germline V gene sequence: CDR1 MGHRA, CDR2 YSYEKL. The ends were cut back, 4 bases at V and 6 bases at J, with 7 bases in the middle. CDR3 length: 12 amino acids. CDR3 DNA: TGCGCCAGCAGCCGCTGGGGCAATGAGCAGTTCTTC. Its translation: CASSRWGNEQFF.

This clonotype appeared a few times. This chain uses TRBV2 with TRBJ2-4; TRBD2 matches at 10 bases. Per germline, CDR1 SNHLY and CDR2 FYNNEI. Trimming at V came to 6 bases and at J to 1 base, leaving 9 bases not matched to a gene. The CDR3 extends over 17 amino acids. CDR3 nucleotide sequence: TGTGCCAGCAGATCTACCGAGACTAGCGGGGCCAAAAACATTCAGTACTTC. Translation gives CASRSTETSGAKNIQYF.

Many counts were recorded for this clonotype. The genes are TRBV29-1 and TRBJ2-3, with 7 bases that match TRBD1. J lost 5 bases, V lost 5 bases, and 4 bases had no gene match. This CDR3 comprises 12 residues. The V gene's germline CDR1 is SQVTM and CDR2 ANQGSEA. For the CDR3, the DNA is TGCAGCGTTCCGACAGGGAAAGATACGCAGTATTTT. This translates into CSVPTGKDTQYF.

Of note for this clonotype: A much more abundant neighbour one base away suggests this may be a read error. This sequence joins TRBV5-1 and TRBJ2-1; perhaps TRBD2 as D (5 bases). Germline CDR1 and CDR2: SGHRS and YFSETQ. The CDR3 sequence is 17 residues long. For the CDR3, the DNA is TGCGCCAGCAGCTTTTGGGCCAAGGACTGTTCCTACAGTGAGCAGTTCTTC. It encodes CASSFWAKDCSYSEQFF. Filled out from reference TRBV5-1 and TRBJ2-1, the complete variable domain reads KAGVTQTPRYLIKTRGQQVTLSCSPISGHRSVSWYQQTPGQGLQFLFEYFSETQRNKGNFPGRFSGRQFSNSRSEMNVSTLELGDSALYLCASSFWAKDCSYSEQFFGPGTRLTVL.